This T cell receptor (beta chain) was obtained from a study of T cell responses to AZD1222 COVID-19 vaccine. The CDR3 loop spans 15 amino acids. Germline V gene sequence: CDR1 SEHNR, CDR2 FQNEAQ (reference sequence). V shed 5 bases, J shed 5 bases, and the junction held 6 bases outside the gene matches. Study-wide points: After the peak T cell response, and only then, were repertoires sampled. Donors skewed white British and female; clonal diversity was possibly underestimated. Receipt of two AZD1222 doses was followed by a rise in Spike-specific TCR breadth and depth.

Here immunoSEQ multiplex PCR was the method, and the copy in TCRdb shows in-frame clones only, minus some. This repertoire shows 100,000 to 150,000 clones, 90% found once; its top ten account for 6.5% to 8.5%. To note about this clone: The antigen is undetermined.

This rearrangement joins TRBV7-9 to TRBJ2-5; 12 bases are shared with TRBD1. This TCR derives from an adult in good health. The sample here was peripheral blood, taken on day 0 of AZD1222 vaccination. The CDR3 DNA reads as TGTGCCAGCAGCGCGGGACAGGGGGCGCGGGAGACCCAGTACTTC. Encoded protein: CASSAGQGARETQYF.